One sample yielded the 24 T cell receptor beta chains listed below, sequenced in a study of ipilimumab plus nivolumab after autologous stem cell transplantation. Clones were read by immunoSEQ multiplex PCR, and TCRdb kept only the in-frame ones, dropping some. The profile shows 10,000 or so clones, approximately 70% of them singletons. This specimen was PBMCs, taken in a trial of ipilimumab plus nivolumab as post-transplant consolidation. The source is a male donor with diffuse large B-cell lymphoma.

The CDR3 protein is CASSSSRDGAQYF. The CDR3 nucleotides are TGTGCCAGCAGCTCAAGCAGGGATGGGGCGCAGTATTTT. The chain carries TRBV27 and TRBJ2-3, with D perhaps matching TRBD1 (5 bases). The CDR3 runs to 13 residues. Trimming stripped 6 bases from V and 10 bases from J, with 17 bases between. CDR1 is MNHEY, CDR2 SMNVEV, per germline (reference sequence).

This rearrangement joins TRBV15 to TRBJ1-4; 8 nucleotides match TRBD1. Germline values: CDR1 LNHNV, CDR2 YYDKDF (reference sequence). The CDR3 totals 17 residues. With 0 bases clipped from V and 3 bases from J, the junction kept 6 bases outside the gene matches. The CDR3 region has the DNA TGTGCCACCAGCAGAGATGCAGGGGGCATGGCTAATGAAAAACTGTTTTTT. Protein sequence: CATSRDAGGMANEKLFF.

This clone has more than one count but fewer than ten. The chain couples TRBV19 to TRBJ2-2, with D uncertain. Looked up from germline, CDR1 is LNHDA and CDR2 is SQIVND (reference sequence). The V and J ends lost 3 bases and 6 bases respectively, with 11 bases between them. This CDR3 comprises 14 residues. CDR3 DNA sequence: TGTGCCAGTAGTATCTTACTGGCAGCCGGGGAGCTGTTTTTT. It is translated as CASSILLAAGELFF.

This chain uses TRBV6-5 with TRBJ2-3; D is uncertain. From germline, CDR1 is MNHEY and CDR2 SVGAGI. This CDR3 has 13 amino acids. V lost 5 bases and J 1 base, leaving 7 bases between the germline ends. The CDR3 region has the DNA TGTGCCAGCAGTCCCTGGGGCACAGATACGCAGTATTTT. Its translation is CASSPWGTDTQYF.

In this sample, this clone turned up once. V is TRBV7-9 and J is TRBJ2-3; 7 bases line up with TRBD1. Germline CDR1 and CDR2: SEHNR and FQNEAQ (reference sequence). This CDR3 has 17 residues. V dropped 3 bases and J dropped 2; count of bases not matched to a gene: 11. The CDR3 DNA sequence: TGTGCCAGCAGCTTGGGACAGTCCCGAGGTCCCACAGATACGCAGTATTTT. This encodes CASSLGQSRGPTDTQYF.

This clone was recorded many times. The V call is TRBV7-2, the J call TRBJ2-7, with 8 bases that match TRBD1. Trimming took 5 bases from V and 0 from J; bases not matched to a gene: 6. Germline values: CDR1 SGHTA, CDR2 FQGNSA. The length of the CDR3 is 15 residues. The CDR3 sequence: CASSLGQDVSYEQYF. CDR3 bases: TGTGCCAGCAGCCTGGGACAGGATGTCTCCTACGAGCAGTACTTC. Full variable domain (rest looked up from reference TRBV7-2 and TRBJ2-7): GAGVSQSPSNKVTEKGKDVELRCDPISGHTALYWYRQSLGQGLEFLIYFQGNSAPDKSGLPSDRFSAERTGGSVSTLTIQRTQQEDSAVYLCASSLGQDVSYEQYFGPGTRLTVT.

The chain has TRBV23-1 and TRBJ1-3; D is undetermined. TRBV23-1 falls under the ORF class, with uncertain function. This CDR3 has 12 amino acids. Trimming removed 4 bases at V and 8 bases at J, with 9 bases between. The CDR3: CASSPTGDTIYF. The CDR3 nucleotides read TGCGCCAGCAGTCCCACGGGAGACACCATATATTTT.

This clone was observed a single time. The genes are TRBV5-4 and TRBJ2-2, with TRBD2 matching 14 bases. The CDR3 has 17 amino acids. With 4 bases clipped from V and 7 bases from J, the junction kept 9 bases outside the gene matches. CDR1 is SGHNT, CDR2 YYREEE, per germline (reference sequence). DNA for the CDR3: TGTGCCAGCAGCCCGGGACTAGCGGGAGAACGGGGCGGGGAGCTGTTTTTT. Protein sequence: CASSPGLAGERGGELFF.

The chain has TRBV5-1 and TRBJ1-1; no clear D gene. The length of the CDR3 is 15 residues. CDR1 and CDR2 from the germline V gene are SGHRS and YFSETQ. Trimming took off 0 bases at V and 2 bases at J, with 11 bases between the two ends. CDR3 sequence (DNA): TGCGCCAGCAGCTTGGGACAAAGGGCTAACACTGAAGCTTTCTTT. Protein product: CASSLGQRANTEAFF. The full variable domain, rest sourced from reference TRBV5-1 and TRBJ1-1, is KAGVTQTPRYLIKTRGQQVTLSCSPISGHRSVSWYQQTPGQGLQFLFEYFSETQRNKGNFPGRFSGRQFSNSRSEMNVSTLELGDSALYLCASSLGQRANTEAFFGQGTRLTVV.

The CDR3 DNA reads as TGTGCCAGCAGTTGGACTAGCGGGATGGAAAACATTCAGTACTTC. This gives the protein CASSWTSGMENIQYF. V is TRBV7-6 and J is TRBJ2-4; 12 positions agree with TRBD2. Per the germline V gene, CDR1 is SGHVS and CDR2 is FNYEAQ. The CDR3 extends over 15 amino acids. V was clipped by 6 bases and J by 5 bases; unmatched bases: 5.

The DNA of the CDR3 is TGCGCCAGCAGTGGGACTAGCGGGCCTCTTAGCACAGATACGCAGTATTTT. Encoded protein: CASSGTSGPLSTDTQYF. The chain combines TRBV10-2 with TRBJ2-3; TRBD2 matches 11 bases. V dropped 4 bases and J dropped 0; count of bases not matched to a gene: 6. CDR3 length equals 17 residues. In germline, CDR1 is WSHSY, CDR2 SAAADI.

This clone showed up just once. The CDR3 sequence: CASSQEVSGNTIYF. CDR3 sequence (DNA): TGCGCCAGCAGTCAAGAAGTTTCTGGAAACACCATATATTTT. This sequence joins TRBV23-1 and TRBJ1-3; D is unresolved. TRBV23-1 is an open reading frame whose function is uncertain. This CDR3 is built from 14 residues. Trimming pared 2 bases from V and 1 base from J, leaving 6 bases between.

V gene TRBV2 combines with J gene TRBJ2-5; 10 nucleotides match TRBD2. Trimming removed 4 bases from V and 4 bases from J; junction bases left unmatched: 3. The germline V gene encodes CDR1 SNHLY and CDR2 FYNNEI. CDR3 length: 14 residues. Here the CDR3 reads CASSVLAGVETQYF. CDR3 DNA sequence: TGTGCCAGCAGTGTGCTAGCGGGAGTAGAGACCCAGTACTTC.

The J gene is TRBJ2-1, the V gene TRBV29-1, with D possibly being TRBD2 (6 bases). Trimming shortened V by 7 bases and J by 5 bases, and 15 bases separated the two germline ends. The CDR3 consists of 13 residues. The germline V gene encodes CDR1 SQVTM and CDR2 ANQGSEA. The DNA for the CDR3 is TGCAGCGCCGCGGGGACTGTAGACAATGAGCAGTTCTTC. Residues: CSAAGTVDNEQFF.

This clone was counted a single time. The rearrangement uses TRBV25-1 and TRBJ2-7; 11 bases align to TRBD2. CDR3 length: 15 amino acids. The V gene's germline CDR1 is MGHDK and CDR2 SYGVNS. V dropped 5 bases and J dropped 2; count of bases not matched to a gene: 5. CDR3 residues: CASSLLAGVTYEQYF. The CDR3 DNA follows: TGTGCCAGCAGTCTACTAGCGGGAGTAACCTACGAGCAGTACTTC.

The chain is built from TRBV5-1 and TRBJ2-3; 8 bases agree with TRBD1. Germline V lookup: CDR1 SGHRS, CDR2 YFSETQ. V shed 3 bases and J 4 bases; nucleotides not matched to a gene: 7. The CDR3 spans 15 residues. CDR3 nucleotides: TGCGCCAGCAGCTGGACAGGGCTTACCCCAGATACGCAGTATTTT. Protein sequence: CASSWTGLTPDTQYF.

This clone was seen a single time. The chain uses TRBV11-2 and TRBJ2-6, with a weak D call TRBD1 (6 bases). Germline V gene sequence: CDR1 SGHAT, CDR2 FQNNGV. V lost 7 bases and J lost 0, with 10 bases in between. This CDR3 is 15 amino acids long. The CDR3 bases are TGTGCCAGCACGACAGGCGCCTCTGGGGCCAACGTCCTGACTTTC. Protein product: CASTTGASGANVLTF. Looking up the rest from reference TRBV11-2 and TRBJ2-6 gives the full variable domain: EAGVAQSPRYKIIEKRQSVAFWCNPISGHATLYWYQQILGQGPKLLIQFQNNGVVDDSQLPKDRFSAERLKGVDSTLKIQPAKLEDSAVYLCASTTGASGANVLTFGAGSRLTVL.

By share, this clone ranks as medium-sized (0.01 to 0.1%). This rearrangement joins TRBV7-6 to TRBJ1-1; 7 bases fit TRBD1. The J segment lost 6 bases and the V segment lost 2 bases, leaving 9 bases of the junction unmatched. CDR1 is SGHVS and CDR2 is FNYEAQ in the germline V gene. The CDR3 sequence is 15 residues long. As DNA, the CDR3 is TGTGCCAGCAGCTTAAGGAGACAGGGATCCCCTGAAGCTTTCTTT. It is translated as CASSLRRQGSPEAFF.

The chain uses TRBV29-1 and TRBJ1-5, with D perhaps matching TRBD1 (6 bases). The CDR3 has 14 residues. The germline gives CDR1 SQVTM, CDR2 ANQGSEA. V was clipped by 6 bases and J by 6 bases, with 18 bases between them. CDR3 sequence: CSVLPGRGGQPQHF. CDR3 DNA sequence: TGCAGCGTCTTACCGGGCAGGGGAGGTCAGCCCCAGCATTTT.

This rearrangement joins TRBV19 to TRBJ2-1; tentatively, D is TRBD2 (6 bases). CDR1 and CDR2 (germline): LNHDA, SQIVND (reference sequence). The CDR3 runs to 14 residues. The V end lost 5 bases, the J end lost 4 bases, and 12 bases lay between the germline ends. The CDR3 spells CASSVSGVYNEQFF. CDR3 nucleotide sequence: TGTGCCAGTAGTGTATCGGGGGTATACAATGAGCAGTTCTTC.

The chain employs TRBV6-5 and TRBJ1-5; D remains unclear. Germline V lookup: CDR1 MNHEY, CDR2 SVGAGI. V lost 2 bases and J 9 bases, leaving 5 bases between the germline ends. The CDR3 covers 11 residues. CDR3 amino acids: CASSYPRPQHF. In nucleotides, the CDR3 is TGTGCCAGCAGTTACCCCCGGCCCCAGCATTTT.

The V gene is TRBV5-4, the J gene TRBJ1-2; D call uncertain. The CDR3 contains 15 residues. Germline V lookup: CDR1 SGHNT, CDR2 YYREEE (reference sequence). The V gene lost 0 bases and the J gene lost 10 bases, with 19 bases spanning the gap. The CDR3 DNA reads as TGTGCCAGCAGCTTGGTCTCCGCGGCCGCGGCGACCTACACCTTC. This gives the protein CASSLVSAAAATYTF.

This clone came up once. The V and J genes are TRBV5-1 and TRBJ2-3; maybe TRBD1 (5 bases). Germline V gene sequence: CDR1 SGHRS, CDR2 YFSETQ. With 3 bases removed from V and 4 bases from J, the gap between germline ends came to 9 bases. The CDR3 covers 13 residues. As DNA, the CDR3 is TGCGCCAGCAGCTCCTTGACAGCAGATACGCAGTATTTT. Protein: CASSSLTADTQYF.

The V gene is TRBV6-1, the J gene TRBJ1-2; a possible D gene is TRBD1 (6 bases). V gave up 3 bases and J gave up 7 bases, with 15 bases separating them. The CDR3 contains 14 residues. Germline V lookup: CDR1 MNHNS, CDR2 SASEGT. CDR3 nucleotides: TGTGCCAGCAGTGAGATACAGGGATCTATTGGCTACACCTTC. The encoded protein is CASSEIQGSIGYTF.